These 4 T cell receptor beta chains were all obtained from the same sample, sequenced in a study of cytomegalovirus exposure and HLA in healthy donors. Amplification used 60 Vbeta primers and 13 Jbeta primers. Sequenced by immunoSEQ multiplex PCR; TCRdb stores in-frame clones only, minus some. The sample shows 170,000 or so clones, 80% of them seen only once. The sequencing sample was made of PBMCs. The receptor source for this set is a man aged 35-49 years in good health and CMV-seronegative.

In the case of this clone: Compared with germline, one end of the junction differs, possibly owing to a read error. The CDR3 region is CVSSQPRQGRPTYEQYF. In DNA, the CDR3 is TGCGTCAGCAGCCAACCCAGACAGGGTAGGCCTACCTACGAGCAGTACTTC. The rearrangement links TRBV4-3 to TRBJ2-7, with 7 nucleotides matching TRBD1. Looked up from germline, CDR1 is LGHNA and CDR2 is YSLEER. This CDR3 region has 17 residues.

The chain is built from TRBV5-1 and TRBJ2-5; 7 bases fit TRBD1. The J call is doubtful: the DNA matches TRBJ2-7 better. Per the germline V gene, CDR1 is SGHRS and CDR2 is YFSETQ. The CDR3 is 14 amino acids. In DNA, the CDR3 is TGCGCCAGCAGCGGGGGACAGAGCTCCTACGAGCAGTACTTC. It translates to CASSGGQSSYEQYF.

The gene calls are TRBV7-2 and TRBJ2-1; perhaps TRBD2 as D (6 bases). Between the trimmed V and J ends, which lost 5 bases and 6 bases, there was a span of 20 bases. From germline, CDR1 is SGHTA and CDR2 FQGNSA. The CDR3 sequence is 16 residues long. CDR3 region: CASSLLTGVPLNEQFF. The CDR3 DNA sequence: TGTGCCAGCAGCCTTCTTACGGGAGTTCCGCTCAATGAGCAGTTCTTC.

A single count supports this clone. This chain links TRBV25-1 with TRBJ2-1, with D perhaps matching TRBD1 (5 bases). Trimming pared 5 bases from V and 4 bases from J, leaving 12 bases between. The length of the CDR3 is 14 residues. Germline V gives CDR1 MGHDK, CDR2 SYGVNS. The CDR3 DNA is TGTGCCAGCAGTCGAACGGACAAGTACAATGAGCAGTTCTTC. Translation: CASSRTDKYNEQFF.